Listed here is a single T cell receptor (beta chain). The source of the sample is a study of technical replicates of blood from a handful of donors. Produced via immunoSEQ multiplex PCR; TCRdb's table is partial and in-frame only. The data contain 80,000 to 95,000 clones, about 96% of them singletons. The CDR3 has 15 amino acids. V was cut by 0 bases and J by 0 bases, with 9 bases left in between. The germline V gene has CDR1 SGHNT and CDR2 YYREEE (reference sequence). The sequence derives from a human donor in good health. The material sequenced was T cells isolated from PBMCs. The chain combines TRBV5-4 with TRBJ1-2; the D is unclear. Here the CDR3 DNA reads TGTGCCAGCAGCTTGGCCGTCCTCTCTAACTATGGCTACACCTTC. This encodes CASSLAVLSNYGYTF.